This T cell receptor beta chain was sequenced during a study of neurological immune-mediated disorders. This clonotype was recorded many times. The CDR3 contains 14 residues. The junction had 8 bases not matched to a gene; V was cut back by 8 bases and J by 3 bases. The V gene's germline CDR1 is LNHDA and CDR2 SQIVND (reference sequence). Healthy control samples came from blood bank volunteers in Maryland, USA. From 15-18 subjects, over 180 million TCR-beta sequences were obtained in each sequencing run. Each CDR3 protein is one row after TCRdb ran MiXCR on the 5' RACE reads. The sample records under 90,000 distinct CDR3 sequences, 9% to 12% being singletons.

The receptor was isolated from a man in his forties in good health. The chain combines TRBV19 with TRBJ2-3, with 7 bases that match TRBD1. Specimen: PBMCs. CDR3: CASSGTALTDTQYF. The CDR3 DNA follows: TGTGCCAGTTCCGGGACAGCCCTTACAGATACGCAGTATTTT.